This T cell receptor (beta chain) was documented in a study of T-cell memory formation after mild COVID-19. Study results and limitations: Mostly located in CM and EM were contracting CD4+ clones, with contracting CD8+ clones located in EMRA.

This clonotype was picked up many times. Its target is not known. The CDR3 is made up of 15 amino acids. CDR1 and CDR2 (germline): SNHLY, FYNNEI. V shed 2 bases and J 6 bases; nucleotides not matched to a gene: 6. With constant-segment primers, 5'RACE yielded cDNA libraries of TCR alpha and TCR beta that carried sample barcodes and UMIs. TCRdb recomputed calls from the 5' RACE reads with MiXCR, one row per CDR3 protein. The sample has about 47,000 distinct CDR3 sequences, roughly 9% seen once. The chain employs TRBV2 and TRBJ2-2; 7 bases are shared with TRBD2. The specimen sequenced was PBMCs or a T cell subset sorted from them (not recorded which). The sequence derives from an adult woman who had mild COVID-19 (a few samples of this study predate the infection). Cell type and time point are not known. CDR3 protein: CASSETTSISGELFF. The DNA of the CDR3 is TGTGCCAGCAGTGAAACGACTAGCATATCCGGGGAGCTGTTTTTT.